This is a list of T cell receptor beta chains from one sample in a study of brain T cells in children with intractable seizures. Here immunoSEQ multiplex PCR was the method, and the copy in TCRdb shows in-frame clones only, minus some. The sample shows 65,000 to 85,000 clones, roughly 91% of them seen only once. This specimen was peripheral blood, taken at surgery. All receptors derive from a boy under two years old with tuberous sclerosis and intractable seizures. Both conserved end residues are part of each CDR3. The D gene is left open where the match is weak. Not all rows give a size; the values are once, few, many and, for expanded clones, a class.

clone_size: NA; d_call: NA; j_call: TRBJ2-1; v_call: TRBV11-2; cdr3_aa: CASSLVGGYNEQFF; cdr3_nt: TGTGCCAGCAGCTTAGTCGGGGGATACAATGAGCAGTTCTTC
clone_size: few; d_call: NA; j_call: TRBJ1-2; v_call: TRBV28; cdr3_aa: CASTSGGIVDGYTF; cdr3_nt: TGTGCCAGCACCTCGGGGGGGATAGTGGATGGCTACACCTTC
clone_size: NA; d_call: TRBD1; j_call: TRBJ2-2; v_call: TRBV13; cdr3_aa: CASRRGPGGTGELFF; cdr3_nt: TGTGCCAGCAGGCGAGGGCCAGGGGGCACCGGGGAGCTGTTTTTT
clone_size: NA; d_call: NA; j_call: TRBJ2-5; v_call: TRBV30; cdr3_aa: CAWSQGERETQYF; cdr3_nt: TGTGCCTGGAGTCAGGGCGAAAGGGAGACCCAGTACTTC
clone_size: NA; d_call: NA; j_call: TRBJ2-7; v_call: TRBV7-2; cdr3_aa: CASSQRRVAYEQYF; cdr3_nt: TGTGCCAGCAGCCAGAGGCGGGTCGCCTACGAGCAGTACTTC
clone_size: NA; d_call: TRBD2; j_call: TRBJ2-1; v_call: TRBV11-2; cdr3_aa: CASSSRLAGVVNEQFF; cdr3_nt: TGTGCCAGCAGCTCCCGTTTAGCGGGAGTTGTGAATGAGCAGTTCTTC
clone_size: NA; d_call: NA; j_call: TRBJ1-1; v_call: TRBV15; cdr3_aa: CATSREFTEAFF; cdr3_nt: TGTGCCACCAGCAGAGAATTCACTGAAGCTTTCTTT
clone_size: NA; d_call: TRBD2; j_call: TRBJ2-5; v_call: TRBV3-1/TRBV3-2; cdr3_aa: CASSPLFSGDAPAQETQYF; cdr3_nt: TGTGCCAGCAGCCCCCTTTTTAGCGGGGACGCCCCCGCCCAAGAGACCCAGTACTTC
clone_size: NA; d_call: NA; j_call: TRBJ2-7; v_call: TRBV30; cdr3_aa: CAWSVQLGGGSYEQYF; cdr3_nt: TGTGCCTGGAGTGTACAATTAGGGGGGGGCTCCTACGAGCAGTACTTC
clone_size: NA; d_call: TRBD2; j_call: TRBJ2-5; v_call: TRBV5-1; cdr3_aa: CASSLGGTSGGTQTETQYF; cdr3_nt: TGCGCCAGCAGCTTGGGAGGGACTAGCGGGGGGACCCAAACGGAGACCCAGTACTTC
clone_size: NA; d_call: NA; j_call: TRBJ2-7; v_call: TRBV5-1; cdr3_aa: CASSLETLAYEQYF; cdr3_nt: TGCGCCAGCAGCTTGGAGACTCTAGCCTACGAGCAGTACTTC
clone_size: NA; d_call: TRBD2; j_call: TRBJ2-7; v_call: TRBV11-3; cdr3_aa: CASSYPAGAMSYEQYF; cdr3_nt: TGTGCCAGCAGCTACCCAGCGGGAGCGATGAGCTACGAGCAGTACTTC
clone_size: NA; d_call: NA; j_call: TRBJ2-7; v_call: TRBV28; cdr3_aa: CASSSNPYGGRDDEQYF; cdr3_nt: TGTGCCAGCAGTTCGAATCCCTACGGGGGCAGGGATGACGAGCAGTACTTC
clone_size: NA; d_call: TRBD1; j_call: TRBJ1-4; v_call: TRBV10-3; cdr3_aa: CAIRTGANEKLFF; cdr3_nt: TGTGCCATCCGGACAGGGGCTAATGAAAAACTGTTTTTT
clone_size: few; d_call: NA; j_call: TRBJ1-5; v_call: TRBV5-8; cdr3_aa: CASSFLGPNQPQHF; cdr3_nt: TGTGCCAGCAGCTTTTTAGGGCCGAATCAGCCCCAGCATTTT
clone_size: NA; d_call: NA; j_call: TRBJ1-5; v_call: TRBV6-5; cdr3_aa: CASSLGVSSNQPQHF; cdr3_nt: TGTGCCAGCAGTCTGGGGGTTTCCAGCAATCAGCCCCAGCATTTT
clone_size: NA; d_call: NA; j_call: TRBJ2-1; v_call: TRBV11-3; cdr3_aa: CASSVLRGTNEQFF; cdr3_nt: TGTGCCAGCAGCGTACTACGGGGGACGAATGAGCAGTTCTTC
clone_size: NA; d_call: NA; j_call: TRBJ2-7; v_call: TRBV5-1; cdr3_aa: CASSWDSYEQYF; cdr3_nt: TGCGCCAGCAGCTGGGACTCCTACGAGCAGTACTTC
clone_size: NA; d_call: NA; j_call: TRBJ2-7; v_call: TRBV3-1/TRBV3-2; cdr3_aa: CASSPRLGARTYEQYF; cdr3_nt: TGTGCCAGCAGCCCCCGCCTAGGAGCCCGAACCTACGAGCAGTACTTC
clone_size: NA; d_call: TRBD1; j_call: TRBJ1-1; v_call: TRBV15; cdr3_aa: CATSSRQGALSEAFF; cdr3_nt: TGTGCCACCAGCAGTAGACAGGGGGCGCTTAGTGAAGCTTTCTTT
clone_size: NA; d_call: NA; j_call: TRBJ2-3; v_call: TRBV6-5; cdr3_aa: CASSYLGLTDTQYF; cdr3_nt: TGTGCCAGCAGTTACTTGGGTCTCACAGATACGCAGTATTTT
clone_size: NA; d_call: TRBD1; j_call: TRBJ2-4; v_call: TRBV6-5; cdr3_aa: CASRQGQGVENIQYF; cdr3_nt: TGTGCCAGCAGACAGGGACAGGGGGTAGAAAACATTCAGTACTTC
clone_size: NA; d_call: NA; j_call: TRBJ1-5; v_call: TRBV30; cdr3_aa: CAWKASMSNQPQHF; cdr3_nt: TGTGCCTGGAAGGCAAGTATGAGCAATCAGCCCCAGCATTTT
clone_size: once; d_call: TRBD2; j_call: TRBJ2-3; v_call: TRBV3-1/TRBV3-2; cdr3_aa: CASSFGLAGRLGDTQYF; cdr3_nt: TGTGCCAGCAGCTTCGGACTAGCCGGACGGTTGGGAGATACGCAGTATTTT
clone_size: NA; d_call: TRBD2; j_call: TRBJ2-2; v_call: TRBV7-9; cdr3_aa: CASSFGLVPGELFF; cdr3_nt: TGTGCCAGCAGCTTCGGACTAGTCCCCGGGGAGCTGTTTTTT
clone_size: NA; d_call: NA; j_call: TRBJ1-2; v_call: TRBV11-2; cdr3_aa: CASSSIGRNYGYTF; cdr3_nt: TGTGCCAGCAGCTCCATCGGTCGTAACTATGGCTACACCTTC
clone_size: NA; d_call: TRBD2; j_call: TRBJ2-5; v_call: TRBV5-4; cdr3_aa: CASSLGLAGLQETQYF; cdr3_nt: TGTGCCAGCAGCTTGGGACTAGCGGGACTCCAAGAGACCCAGTACTTC
clone_size: NA; d_call: NA; j_call: TRBJ2-1; v_call: TRBV2; cdr3_aa: CASIDDYNEQFF; cdr3_nt: TGTGCCAGCATCGACGACTACAATGAGCAGTTCTTC
clone_size: NA; d_call: NA; j_call: TRBJ2-2; v_call: TRBV30; cdr3_aa: CAWTFGTGELFF; cdr3_nt: TGTGCCTGGACTTTTGGCACCGGGGAGCTGTTTTTT
clone_size: NA; d_call: NA; j_call: TRBJ2-5; v_call: TRBV28; cdr3_aa: CASSFGTQYF; cdr3_nt: TGTGCCAGCAGTTTCGGGACCCAGTACTTC
clone_size: once; d_call: TRBD1; j_call: TRBJ2-7; v_call: TRBV5-1; cdr3_aa: CASSLGHGTGDYEQYF; cdr3_nt: TGCGCCAGCAGCTTGGGCCACGGGACAGGGGACTACGAGCAGTACTTC
clone_size: NA; d_call: NA; j_call: TRBJ2-5; v_call: TRBV11-2; cdr3_aa: CASSPRQGWYQETQYF; cdr3_nt: TGTGCCAGCAGCCCCCGTCAGGGGTGGTACCAAGAGACCCAGTACTTC
clone_size: NA; d_call: TRBD2; j_call: TRBJ2-1; v_call: TRBV5-1; cdr3_aa: CASSTSGGARNEQFF; cdr3_nt: TGCGCCAGCAGCACTAGCGGGGGGGCGCGTAATGAGCAGTTCTTC
clone_size: NA; d_call: TRBD1; j_call: TRBJ1-1; v_call: TRBV5-1; cdr3_aa: CASSHRDRVKSSEAFF; cdr3_nt: TGCGCCAGCAGCCACCGGGACAGGGTTAAGTCGAGTGAAGCTTTCTTT
clone_size: NA; d_call: TRBD1; j_call: TRBJ1-5; v_call: TRBV9; cdr3_aa: CASSEGTGSNQPQHF; cdr3_nt: TGTGCCAGCAGCGAGGGGACAGGATCAAATCAGCCCCAGCATTTT
clone_size: NA; d_call: NA; j_call: TRBJ1-4; v_call: TRBV9; cdr3_aa: CASSPSGHPTNEKLFF; cdr3_nt: TGTGCCAGCAGCCCCTCCGGACACCCAACTAATGAAAAACTGTTTTTT
clone_size: once; d_call: NA; j_call: TRBJ1-1; v_call: TRBV7-8; cdr3_aa: CASSPGTGGPWAFF; cdr3_nt: TGTGCCAGCAGCCCCGGGACGGGAGGGCCGTGGGCTTTCTTT
clone_size: NA; d_call: TRBD2; j_call: TRBJ2-7; v_call: TRBV30; cdr3_aa: CAWSKGLAGVGEQYF; cdr3_nt: TGTGCCTGGAGCAAGGGACTAGCGGGAGTCGGCGAGCAGTACTTC